The rows below give T cell receptor beta chains drawn from one sample of a study of regulatory T cells in long-lasting Graves disease. TCRdb re-derived calls from the multiplex PCR reads in MiXCR, one entry per CDR3 protein. In the table there are over 450,000 distinct CDR3 sequences, about 11% of which are singletons. The data also belong to a second study, concerning T cells in Graves' hyperthyroidism and ophthalmopathy.

The material was peripheral blood mononuclear cells (PBMCs), obtained at new diagnosis, from a patient treated with antithyroid drugs. The receptors stem from a woman aged 25-40 years with Graves disease. Each CDR3 is given with its conserved first and last residue. A D gene is named only where the DNA matches it firmly. Only part of the rows carry a size: once, few, many, or a class if the clone is expanded.

TRBV6-1,TRBJ1-1,-,-,TGTGCCACCCTTAAGGGATTGAACACTGAAGCTTTCTTT,CATLKGLNTEAFF
TRBV2,TRBJ1-5,many,-,TGTGCCAGCAGTGCCTATCGGACGCTCAATCAGCCCCAGCATTTT,CASSAYRTLNQPQHF
TRBV6-2/TRBV6-3,TRBJ1-1,few,-,TGTGCCAGCAGTGTAATCCCGAACACTGAAGTTTTCTTT,CASSVIPNTEVFF
TRBV18,TRBJ2-1,few,-,TGTGCCAGCTCACCCCCTTACCACAGCTATGAGCAGTTCTTC,CASSPPYHSYEQFF
TRBV9,TRBJ2-5,few,TRBD2,TGTGCCAGCAGCACACAACCCCTGCTGGGCGGGAGTAAGACCCAGTACTTC,CASSTQPLLGGSKTQYF
TRBV5-5,TRBJ1-6,many,-,TGTGCCAGCAGCTTGGCTCCGGGGAACGGTTCACCCCTCCACTTT,CASSLAPGNGSPLHF
TRBV5-1,TRBJ1-1,many,TRBD1,TGCGCCAGCAGCTTGCGTGAAGGGACAGGGAAAAACACTGAAGCTTTCTTT,CASSLREGTGKNTEAFF
TRBV18,TRBJ1-2,many,-,TGTGCCAGCTCACTGACTCCTGCTAACTATGGCTACACCTTC,CASSLTPANYGYTF
TRBV29-1,TRBJ1-2,-,TRBD1,TGCAGCGTCTCTCGGGACAGAAACTATGGCTACACCTTC,CSVSRDRNYGYTF
TRBV7-9,TRBJ2-1,few,-,TGTGCCAGCAGACTTGACAGAGCCGGATATTACAATGAGCAGTTCTTC,CASRLDRAGYYNEQFF
TRBV3-1,TRBJ2-5,-,-,TGTGCCAGCAGCCAAGCTAATGGGGGCAATGGGCGGGAGACCCAGTACTTC,CASSQANGGNGRETQYF
TRBV11-2,TRBJ1-1,many,TRBD1,TGTGCCAGCAGCCCCAGGACAGGGCCGAACACTGAAGCTTTCTTT,CASSPRTGPNTEAFF
TRBV7-8,TRBJ1-2,many,TRBD1,TGTGCCAGCAGCTTAGGACGGACAGGGATGCATGGCTACACCTTC,CASSLGRTGMHGYTF
TRBV24-1,TRBJ2-2,many,-,TGTGCCACCAGTTCTTTGTGGGATACAGGGAACTCTACCGGGGAGCTGTTTTTT,CATSSLWDTGNSTGELFF
TRBV10-3,TRBJ2-7,many,-,TGTGCCATCAGTGAGATGCGGACAGACTACGAGCAGTACTTC,CAISEMRTDYEQYF
TRBV2,TRBJ1-1,many,-,TGTGCCAGCAGTGAATACGGGGCCGCTGAAGCTTTCTTT,CASSEYGAAEAFF
TRBV5-1,TRBJ1-1,few,TRBD1,TGCGCCAGCAGCTGGAAACCAGGGGGCCTAGGACCCACTGAAGCTTTCTTT,CASSWKPGGLGPTEAFF
TRBV6-2/TRBV6-3,TRBJ1-2,many,TRBD1,TGTGCCAGCAGTTACAGACAGGGTTACGGCTACACCTTC,CASSYRQGYGYTF
TRBV12-3/TRBV12-4,TRBJ2-7,many,-,TGTGCCAGCAGTTATGGGGCCAGGAGCGAGCAGTACTTC,CASSYGARSEQYF
TRBV20-1,TRBJ2-3,few,-,TGCAGTGCAAAAACCTCTAGGATATGGGGGGATACGCAGTATTTT,CSAKTSRIWGDTQYF
TRBV20-1,TRBJ2-2,many,TRBD1,TGCAGTGCAACAGACAGGGCTAACACCGGGGAGCTGTTTTTT,CSATDRANTGELFF
TRBV27,TRBJ2-1,many,-,TGTGCCAGCAGTTTTTTGGGATCCTACAATGAGCAGTTCTTC,CASSFLGSYNEQFF
TRBV28,TRBJ2-1,many,TRBD1,TGTGCCAGCAGTCCTAAGGACAGGGACAATGAGCAGTTCTTC,CASSPKDRDNEQFF
TRBV6-1,TRBJ1-5,many,-,TGTGCCAGCAGTGAACGAGTCGCGGGGGGGAATCAGCCCCAGCATTTT,CASSERVAGGNQPQHF
TRBV10-2,TRBJ2-7,-,-,TGCGCCAGCATTCTTCCGGGGACCGGCGAGCAGTACTTC,CASILPGTGEQYF
TRBV5-8,TRBJ1-2,-,-,TGTGCCAGCAGCCATTTAGGGATCGGAGGCTATGGCTACACCTTC,CASSHLGIGGYGYTF